In its sample, the clone carrying this T cell receptor beta chain was seen once. The antigen remains undetermined. This specimen belongs to a study of shared clonotypes between healthy human individuals. Study findings and constraints: Specimens sampled were limited to blood, with tissue repertoires likely differing. Sequencing depth was predicted to influence how clonotypes are shared among donors.

Researchers divided each subset's genomic DNA evenly across several immunoSEQ plates. PBMC DNA, left unsorted, was sequenced on ten immunoSEQ deep assay plates. Clones were read by immunoSEQ multiplex PCR, and TCRdb kept only the in-frame ones, dropping some. The sample holds about 480,000 clones, 75% to 80% seen once. CDR3 length: 15 residues. Germline V gene sequence: CDR1 LNHNV, CDR2 YYDKDF (reference sequence). V was trimmed by 3 bases and J by 0 bases, leaving 12 bases between them. Sequenced material: PBMCs. The TCR sequence derives from a middle-aged woman in good health. Some clones in this sample may be carry-over from other donors' samples. The J gene is TRBJ2-7, the V gene TRBV15, with a weak D call TRBD1 (5 bases). CDR3 sequence (DNA): TGTGCCACCAGCAGGCCAGGGCCGATCTCCTACGAGCAGTACTTC. Translation: CATSRPGPISYEQYF.